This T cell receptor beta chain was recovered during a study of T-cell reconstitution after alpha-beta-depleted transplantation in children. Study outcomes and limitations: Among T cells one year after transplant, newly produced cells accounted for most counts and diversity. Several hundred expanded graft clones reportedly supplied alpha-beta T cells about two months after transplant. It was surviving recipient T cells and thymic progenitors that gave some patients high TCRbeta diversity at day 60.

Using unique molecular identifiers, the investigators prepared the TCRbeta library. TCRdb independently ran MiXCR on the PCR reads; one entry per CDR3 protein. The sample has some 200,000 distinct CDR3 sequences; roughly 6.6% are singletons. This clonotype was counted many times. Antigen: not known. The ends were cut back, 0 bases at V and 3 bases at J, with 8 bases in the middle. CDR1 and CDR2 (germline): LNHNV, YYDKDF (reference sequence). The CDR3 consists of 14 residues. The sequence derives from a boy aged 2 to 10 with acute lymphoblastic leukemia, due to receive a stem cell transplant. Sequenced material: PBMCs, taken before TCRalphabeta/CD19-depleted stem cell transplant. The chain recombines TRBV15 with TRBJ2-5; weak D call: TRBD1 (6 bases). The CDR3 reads CATSRDAGEETQYF. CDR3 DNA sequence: TGTGCCACCAGCAGAGATGCAGGGGAAGAGACCCAGTACTTC.